These 27 T cell receptor beta chains came from one sample sequenced in a study of technical replicates of blood from several donors. Data came from immunoSEQ multiplex PCR; TCRdb stores just in-frame clones and leaves some out. The sample holds fewer than 90,000 clones, approximately 94% seen once. Sequences were obtained from T cells isolated from PBMCs. The receptors were sampled from a human donor in good health.

The chain combines TRBV10-1 with TRBJ2-1; 9 positions match TRBD1. Germline loops: CDR1 WNHNN, CDR2 SYGVQD (reference sequence). This CDR3 comprises 16 residues. The trim removed 0 bases at V and 7 bases at J, leaving 7 bases unmatched. The chain's CDR3 is CASSESTGGARNEQFF. The CDR3 DNA reads TGCGCCAGCAGTGAGTCTACAGGGGGCGCCAGGAATGAGCAGTTCTTC.

This clone was counted a few times. V gene TRBV6-5 combines with J gene TRBJ2-5; D is possibly TRBD2 (6 bases). V was trimmed by 5 bases and J by 7 bases, leaving 17 bases between them. This CDR3 is 14 amino acids long. The germline gives CDR1 MNHEY, CDR2 SVGAGI. CDR3 nucleotides: TGTGCCAGCAGTCCGGATTGGGGGGTAGGGACCCAGTACTTC. This codes for CASSPDWGVGTQYF.

The V and J genes are TRBV19 and TRBJ1-3; no reliable D call. The CDR3 is 13 amino acids. Trimming stripped 6 bases from V and 4 bases from J, with 10 bases between. Germline V CDR1 and CDR2: LNHDA, SQIVND (reference sequence). CDR3 nucleotide sequence: TGTGCCAGTAGAACTCCGGAGGGAAACACCATATATTTT. Encoded protein: CASRTPEGNTIYF. Variable domain in full (rest from reference TRBV19 and TRBJ1-3): DGGITQSPKYLFRKEGQNVTLSCEQNLNHDAMYWYRQDPGQGLRLIYYSQIVNDFQKGDIAEGYSVSREKKESFPLTVTSAQKNPTAFYLCASRTPEGNTIYFGEGSWLTVV.

The rearrangement links TRBV25-1 to TRBJ2-7; 8 bases map to TRBD2. With V trimmed by 6 bases and J by 0 bases, 7 bases remained unmatched. The CDR3 consists of 15 residues. From germline, CDR1 is MGHDK and CDR2 SYGVNS. In nucleotides, the CDR3 is TGTGCCAGCAGCGGTAGCGGGGACTACTCCTACGAGCAGTACTTC. Protein sequence: CASSGSGDYSYEQYF.

This clone was observed a single time. This sequence joins TRBV10-3 and TRBJ1-1; perhaps TRBD1 as D (5 bases). The germline gives CDR1 ENHRY, CDR2 SYGVKD. Trimming left V 4 bases short and J 1 base short, with 10 bases between. The CDR3 runs to 14 residues. Written as DNA, the CDR3 is TGTGCCATCAGTGGGGGCGGCGCGAACACTGAAGCTTTCTTT. As protein: CAISGGGANTEAFF.

The gene calls are TRBV18 and TRBJ1-2; 9 positions match TRBD1. The CDR3 loop spans 14 amino acids. Looked up from germline, CDR1 is KGHSH and CDR2 is LQKENI. With 3 bases clipped from V and 6 bases from J, the junction kept 5 bases outside the gene matches. This CDR3 reads CASSPRQGVNGYTF. The DNA for the CDR3 is TGTGCCAGCTCACCGAGACAGGGGGTGAATGGCTACACCTTC.

For the CDR3, the DNA is TGTGCCAGCATATCGGGGTTTTCGAACACTGAAGCTTTCTTT. Its protein is CASISGFSNTEAFF. This sequence joins TRBV28 and TRBJ1-1, with D unclear. V lost 7 bases and J lost 1, with 13 bases in between. Looked up from germline, CDR1 is MDHEN and CDR2 is SYDVKM. The CDR3 spans 14 residues.

This clone was counted a single time. V usage is TRBV14 and J usage is TRBJ2-1, with D possibly matching TRBD1 (5 bases). Looked up from germline, CDR1 is SGHDN and CDR2 is FVKESK. This CDR3 is built from 15 residues. Trimming stripped 0 bases from V and 3 bases from J, with 9 bases between. The DNA for the CDR3 is TGTGCCAGCAGCCAAGAGAGTAGGGGCTACAATGAGCAGTTCTTC. This encodes CASSQESRGYNEQFF.

The chain combines TRBV10-3 with TRBJ2-5, with a tentative D call TRBD2 (6 bases). This CDR3 contains 13 residues. The germline V and J ends were trimmed by 4 bases and 2 bases, with 8 bases remaining between them. Germline loops: CDR1 ENHRY, CDR2 SYGVKD. The CDR3 is CAISVGGQETQYF. The CDR3 DNA follows: TGTGCCATCAGTGTGGGGGGACAAGAGACCCAGTACTTC.

CDR3 amino acids: CASSVDPGQGMETQYF. As DNA, the CDR3 is TGTGCCAGCAGCGTAGATCCGGGACAGGGGATGGAGACCCAGTACTTC. The genes are TRBV9 and TRBJ2-5, with 10 bases aligning to TRBD1. The CDR3 spans 16 residues. Germline CDR1 reads SGDLS; CDR2 reads YYNGEE. Unmatched junction bases numbered 7, after V lost 0 bases and J lost 5 bases.

In its sample, this clone was seen a few times. The chain carries TRBV10-3 and TRBJ2-7; D not resolved. Germline CDR1 ENHRY, CDR2 SYGVKD. This CDR3 is 12 amino acids long. V was pared by 2 bases and J by 3 bases, with 5 bases between. The CDR3 nucleotides read TGTGCCATCAGTGAGGCTAGCTACGAGCAGTACTTC. Translating gives CAISEASYEQYF.

This clone was recorded only once. The genes are TRBV19 and TRBJ1-1; no definite D call. This CDR3 is built from 15 residues. Germline V CDR1 and CDR2: LNHDA, SQIVND (reference sequence). V lost 3 bases and J 3 bases, leaving 14 bases between the germline ends. The CDR3 nucleotides read TGTGCCAGTAGTATTAATTCGGCGGCGGACACTGAAGCTTTCTTT. The encoded protein is CASSINSAADTEAFF.

The J gene is TRBJ1-1, the V gene TRBV4-1, with a weak D call TRBD1 (5 bases). CDR3 size: 16 residues. Per the germline V gene, CDR1 is MGHRA and CDR2 is YSYEKL. V was trimmed by 6 bases and J by 5 bases, leaving 22 bases between them. This chain's CDR3 is CASSLSGAAPGTEAFF. CDR3 sequence (DNA): TGCGCCAGCAGTCTTTCTGGGGCAGCCCCGGGTACTGAAGCTTTCTTT.

The V call is TRBV5-1, the J call TRBJ1-1; D is possibly TRBD1 (6 bases). The CDR3 extends over 15 amino acids. The V and J ends lost 4 bases and 4 bases respectively, with 17 bases between them. Germline V gives CDR1 SGHRS, CDR2 YFSETQ. The CDR3 DNA sequence: TGCGCCAGCAGCCTCAGGGGTGGGTCTAGCACTGAAGCTTTCTTT. This codes for CASSLRGGSSTEAFF. Complete variable domain (other parts from reference TRBV5-1 and TRBJ1-1): KAGVTQTPRYLIKTRGQQVTLSCSPISGHRSVSWYQQTPGQGLQFLFEYFSETQRNKGNFPGRFSGRQFSNSRSEMNVSTLELGDSALYLCASSLRGGSSTEAFFGQGTRLTVV.

This sequence joins TRBV10-3 and TRBJ2-1; TRBD2 agrees at 8 bases. This CDR3 is built from 16 residues. Losses at the gene ends were 0 bases for V and 7 bases for J; bases not matched to a gene: 8. Germline values: CDR1 ENHRY, CDR2 SYGVKD. The CDR3 DNA reads TGTGCCATCAGTGAGTCGGAGCGGGAGTTATATAATGAGCAGTTCTTC. This translates into CAISESERELYNEQFF.

V gene TRBV6-5 combines with J gene TRBJ1-6; D possibly corresponds to TRBD1 (6 bases). From germline, CDR1 is MNHEY and CDR2 SVGAGI. V dropped 5 bases and J dropped 9 bases, with 17 bases sitting between them. This CDR3 has 15 amino acids. CDR3 loop: CASSLQRGWGSPLHF. The CDR3 region has the DNA TGTGCCAGCAGTCTACAGAGGGGGTGGGGTTCACCCCTCCACTTT.

The chain employs TRBV27 and TRBJ1-2; 12 positions match TRBD1. Germline trimming cut 2 bases from V and 7 bases from J; bases unmatched to any gene: 8. Germline-derived CDR1 and CDR2 are MNHEY and SMNVEV (reference sequence). CDR3 length: 16 amino acids. Written as DNA, the CDR3 is TGTGCCAGCAGTTTAGGGACAGGGGGCTTCCTTTCTGGCTACACCTTC. As protein: CASSLGTGGFLSGYTF.

The gene calls are TRBV9 and TRBJ1-5; possibly TRBD1 for D (6 bases). V was shortened by 0 bases and J by 7 bases, with 14 bases between the two germline ends. The germline CDR1 and CDR2 sequences are SGDLS and YYNGEE. The CDR3 runs to 15 residues. The CDR3 loop is CASSVAGRGDQPQHF. The CDR3 coding sequence is TGTGCCAGCAGCGTAGCTGGGAGGGGGGACCAGCCCCAGCATTTT.

The V and J genes are TRBV11-2 and TRBJ1-1; D gene ambiguous. The CDR3 length is 14 residues. Per germline, CDR1 SGHAT and CDR2 FQNNGV. Trimming took 1 base from V and 8 from J, leaving 14 bases between them. The CDR3 loop reads CASSLVTNSREAFF. The CDR3 DNA reads as TGTGCCAGCAGCTTAGTTACCAACTCGAGGGAAGCTTTCTTT. Supplemented by reference TRBV11-2 and TRBJ1-1, the full variable domain reads EAGVAQSPRYKIIEKRQSVAFWCNPISGHATLYWYQQILGQGPKLLIQFQNNGVVDDSQLPKDRFSAERLKGVDSTLKIQPAKLEDSAVYLCASSLVTNSREAFFGQGTRLTVV.

The chain joins TRBV6-5 to TRBJ2-1; 7 positions agree with TRBD2. This CDR3 has 15 residues. Germline lookup yields CDR1 MNHEY and CDR2 SVGAGI. J gave up 2 bases and V 9 bases, and 10 bases lay outside the gene matches. The CDR3 DNA reads TGTGCCAGTCGGCCGGGGCTAGCGGCCTACAATGAGCAGTTCTTC. It translates to CASRPGLAAYNEQFF.

The rearrangement joins TRBV10-1 to TRBJ2-1; 8 positions agree with TRBD2. CDR1 is WNHNN and CDR2 is SYGVQD in the germline V gene (reference sequence). V shed 5 bases, J shed 1 base, and the junction held 4 bases outside the gene matches. The CDR3 totals 15 residues. The CDR3 protein is CASSLERGSYNEQFF. DNA of the CDR3: TGCGCCAGCAGTTTGGAGCGGGGGTCCTACAATGAGCAGTTCTTC.

The chain's CDR3 is CASSRVEVNYGYTF. The CDR3 DNA follows: TGTGCCAGCAGCCGAGTTGAGGTAAACTATGGCTACACCTTC. The chain recombines TRBV9 with TRBJ1-2; D is undetermined. This CDR3 is built from 14 residues. V was shortened by 4 bases and J by 2 bases, with 12 bases between the two germline ends. The germline gives CDR1 SGDLS, CDR2 YYNGEE.

This clone was detected only once. V usage is TRBV5-1 and J usage is TRBJ1-2; TRBD1 matches 7 bases. The CDR3 has 15 amino acids. Germline trimming cut 0 bases from V and 2 bases from J; bases unmatched to any gene: 4. Germline V lookup: CDR1 SGHRS, CDR2 YFSETQ. The CDR3 spells CASSLASTGNYGYTF. CDR3 nucleotide sequence: TGCGCCAGCAGCTTGGCGTCGACAGGGAACTATGGCTACACCTTC.

This clone was detected once. This sequence joins TRBV5-1 and TRBJ2-1; TRBD2 matches 8 bases. V was clipped by 1 base and J by 4 bases; unmatched bases: 7. CDR1 is SGHRS and CDR2 is YFSETQ in the germline V gene. The CDR3 is 16 residues long. CDR3 region: CASSLSRGGHYNEQFF. The CDR3 nucleotides read TGCGCCAGCAGCTTGTCACGGGGGGGCCATTACAATGAGCAGTTCTTC.

This chain links TRBV2 with TRBJ2-5; D is unresolved. The CDR3 has 8 residues. Per germline, CDR1 SNHLY and CDR2 FYNNEI. The CDR3 here is CTSKTQYF. CDR3 nucleotide sequence: TGTACGAGTAAGACCCAGTACTTC.

This sequence joins TRBV13 and TRBJ2-2; D perhaps matches TRBD2 (6 bases). Trimming took 4 bases from V and 5 from J, leaving 14 bases between them. The CDR3 spans 15 residues. CDR1 PRHDT and CDR2 FYEKMQ come from the germline V gene (reference sequence). The CDR3 sequence: CASSSDPRGTGELFF. For the CDR3, the DNA is TGTGCCAGCAGCTCCGACCCTCGGGGGACCGGGGAGCTGTTTTTT.

The J gene is TRBJ2-7, the V gene TRBV18; TRBD2 is a possible D gene (6 bases). V lost 4 bases and J lost 3, with 16 bases in between. Germline values: CDR1 KGHSH, CDR2 LQKENI. The CDR3 sequence is 15 residues long. CDR3 DNA sequence: TGTGCCAGCTCACTTCGGGGAGGACCAGACTACGAGCAGTACTTC. Protein sequence: CASSLRGGPDYEQYF.